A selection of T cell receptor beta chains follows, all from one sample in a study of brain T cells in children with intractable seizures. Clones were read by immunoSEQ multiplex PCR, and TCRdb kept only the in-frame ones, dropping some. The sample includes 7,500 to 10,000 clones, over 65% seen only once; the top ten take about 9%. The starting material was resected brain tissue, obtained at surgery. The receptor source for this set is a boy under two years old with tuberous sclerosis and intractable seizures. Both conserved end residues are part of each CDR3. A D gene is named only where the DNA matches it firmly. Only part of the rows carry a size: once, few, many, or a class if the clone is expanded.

cdr3_nt: TGTGCCAGCAGTTTAGGGGCTAGGACAGGGGCCTGGAACACTGAAGCTTTCTTT
cdr3_aa: CASSLGARTGAWNTEAFF
j_call: TRBJ1-1
d_call: TRBD1
clone_size: NA
v_call: TRBV27

cdr3_nt: TGTGCCTTCCTAGCGGACTCCTACAATGAGCAGTTCTTC
cdr3_aa: CAFLADSYNEQFF
j_call: TRBJ2-1
d_call: TRBD2
clone_size: few
v_call: TRBV30

cdr3_nt: TGTGCCCTTGGCCTCGTGGGCAATGAGCAGTTCTTC
cdr3_aa: CALGLVGNEQFF
j_call: TRBJ2-1
d_call: NA
clone_size: NA
v_call: TRBV6-5

cdr3_nt: TGTGCCAGCAGTTATAGTCCACGGGCACTCAACACTGAAGCTTTCTTT
cdr3_aa: CASSYSPRALNTEAFF
j_call: TRBJ1-1
d_call: NA
clone_size: NA
v_call: TRBV6-5

cdr3_nt: TGTGCCAGCAGCTTGGATTCAGATCGGCTGTTTTTT
cdr3_aa: CASSLDSDRLFF
j_call: TRBJ2-2
d_call: NA
clone_size: NA
v_call: TRBV5-4

cdr3_nt: TGCGCCAGCAGCTTCAGGGGTACAACTAATGAAAAACTGTTTTTT
cdr3_aa: CASSFRGTTNEKLFF
j_call: TRBJ1-4
d_call: NA
clone_size: NA
v_call: TRBV5-1

cdr3_nt: TGTGCCAGTAGCCGAGGGACTAGCGGGATCCCGAGGACCGGGGAGCTGTTTTTT
cdr3_aa: CASSRGTSGIPRTGELFF
j_call: TRBJ2-2
d_call: TRBD2
clone_size: NA
v_call: TRBV19

cdr3_nt: TGTGCCAGCAGCGGGGACCCCGGGACACCCGATGAAAAACTGTTTTTT
cdr3_aa: CASSGDPGTPDEKLFF
j_call: TRBJ1-4
d_call: NA
clone_size: NA
v_call: TRBV9

cdr3_nt: TGTGCCAGCAGCCTGAAAGGGGGTCAGGGTGAAGCTTTCTTT
cdr3_aa: CASSLKGGQGEAFF
j_call: TRBJ1-1
d_call: NA
clone_size: few
v_call: TRBV3-1/TRBV3-2

cdr3_nt: TGTGCCATCAGGGGACAGGGTGATATGGAGACCCAGTACTTC
cdr3_aa: CAIRGQGDMETQYF
j_call: TRBJ2-5
d_call: TRBD1
clone_size: NA
v_call: TRBV10-3

cdr3_nt: TGTGCCAGCGGGGAAAACTATGGCTACACCTTC
cdr3_aa: CASGENYGYTF
j_call: TRBJ1-2
d_call: NA
clone_size: NA
v_call: TRBV2

cdr3_nt: TGTGCCAGTAGTCCACACCACATCTCTGGAAACACCATATATTTT
cdr3_aa: CASSPHHISGNTIYF
j_call: TRBJ1-3
d_call: NA
clone_size: NA
v_call: TRBV19

cdr3_nt: TGTGCCGCAGGGGGTCCTGAAGCTTTCTTT
cdr3_aa: CAAGGPEAFF
j_call: TRBJ1-1
d_call: TRBD1
clone_size: NA
v_call: TRBV6-6

cdr3_nt: TGCAGCGTTACAAGCGGGAGTGGCGAGCAGTACTTC
cdr3_aa: CSVTSGSGEQYF
j_call: TRBJ2-7
d_call: TRBD2
clone_size: NA
v_call: TRBV29-1

cdr3_nt: TGCAGCGTTGAAGATCCAGGCAGGGGAAAGGGGTACGAGCAGTACTTC
cdr3_aa: CSVEDPGRGKGYEQYF
j_call: TRBJ2-7
d_call: NA
clone_size: NA
v_call: TRBV29-1

cdr3_nt: TGCGCCAGCAGGGTTACTAGCGGGAGTTTTGATGAGCAGTTCTTC
cdr3_aa: CASRVTSGSFDEQFF
j_call: TRBJ2-1
d_call: TRBD2
clone_size: NA
v_call: TRBV5-1

cdr3_nt: TGTGCCAGCAGTTTACTTGTATCGGGCGCCCGAGGATCACCCCTCCACTTT
cdr3_aa: CASSLLVSGARGSPLHF
j_call: TRBJ1-6
d_call: NA
clone_size: NA
v_call: TRBV27

cdr3_nt: TGCAGCGTCGAGACAGACTCTGGAAACACCATATATTTT
cdr3_aa: CSVETDSGNTIYF
j_call: TRBJ1-3
d_call: NA
clone_size: NA
v_call: TRBV29-1

cdr3_nt: TGTGCCAGCCGGGGACAGGGGGCCCGCACGGTTGGGCTGTTTTTT
cdr3_aa: CASRGQGARTVGLFF
j_call: TRBJ2-2
d_call: TRBD1
clone_size: NA
v_call: TRBV27

cdr3_nt: TGTGCCATCGGAGGGGCCACTGAAGCTTTCTTT
cdr3_aa: CAIGGATEAFF
j_call: TRBJ1-1
d_call: NA
clone_size: NA
v_call: TRBV6-6

cdr3_nt: TGTGCCAGCAGTTACTCGATTGGGCTTAATGAGCAGTTCTTC
cdr3_aa: CASSYSIGLNEQFF
j_call: TRBJ2-1
d_call: NA
clone_size: NA
v_call: TRBV6-2/TRBV6-3

cdr3_nt: TGCGCCAGCAGCTTGAACGTGAATAGCAATCAGCCCCAGCATTTT
cdr3_aa: CASSLNVNSNQPQHF
j_call: TRBJ1-5
d_call: NA
clone_size: NA
v_call: TRBV5-1

cdr3_nt: TGTGCCAGCAAGACAGGCTCTGGCAATCAGCCCCAGCATTTT
cdr3_aa: CASKTGSGNQPQHF
j_call: TRBJ1-5
d_call: NA
clone_size: NA
v_call: TRBV2

cdr3_nt: TGTGCCAGCAGCTTAGTAGGGGAACGCTACAATGAGCAGTTCTTC
cdr3_aa: CASSLVGERYNEQFF
j_call: TRBJ2-1
d_call: NA
clone_size: NA
v_call: TRBV11-2

cdr3_nt: TGTGCCAGCAGTTTGGGTGATCAAAGCTTAAATGAGCAGTTCTTC
cdr3_aa: CASSLGDQSLNEQFF
j_call: TRBJ2-1
d_call: NA
clone_size: NA
v_call: TRBV28

cdr3_nt: TGTGCCAGCGAATCGGGGGGTAGTCAGGCCTACGAGCAGTACTTC
cdr3_aa: CASESGGSQAYEQYF
j_call: TRBJ2-7
d_call: TRBD2
clone_size: NA
v_call: TRBV9

cdr3_nt: TGTGCCTGGACCGCAGACAGTTATCAGCCCCAGCATTTT
cdr3_aa: CAWTADSYQPQHF
j_call: TRBJ1-5
d_call: NA
clone_size: few
v_call: TRBV30

cdr3_nt: TGTGCCAGCAGACTAGCGGAATACAATGAGCAGTTCTTC
cdr3_aa: CASRLAEYNEQFF
j_call: TRBJ2-1
d_call: TRBD2
clone_size: NA
v_call: TRBV6-5

cdr3_nt: TGCGCCAGCAGTCCCGGACTAGCGGGGCCGAGCTCCTACGAGCAGTACTTC
cdr3_aa: CASSPGLAGPSSYEQYF
j_call: TRBJ2-7
d_call: TRBD2
clone_size: NA
v_call: TRBV4-1

cdr3_nt: TGTGCCAGCAGCGTCCGGGTAGCGGACAATTACAATGAGCAGTTCTTC
cdr3_aa: CASSVRVADNYNEQFF
j_call: TRBJ2-1
d_call: NA
clone_size: NA
v_call: TRBV9

cdr3_nt: TGTGCCAGCAGGTCTAGCTCTAGCGGGGGGGCAGATACGCAGTATTTT
cdr3_aa: CASRSSSSGGADTQYF
j_call: TRBJ2-3
d_call: TRBD2
clone_size: NA
v_call: TRBV28

cdr3_nt: TGTGCCATCAAAACCGTTCCCTTAGGCTACACCTTC
cdr3_aa: CAIKTVPLGYTF
j_call: TRBJ1-2
d_call: NA
clone_size: NA
v_call: TRBV6-6

cdr3_nt: TGTGCCAGCAGCTTTTTGCGGAACGAGCAGTACTTC
cdr3_aa: CASSFLRNEQYF
j_call: TRBJ2-7
d_call: NA
clone_size: NA
v_call: TRBV7-2

cdr3_nt: TGTGCCTGGAACTGGGGCATATGGAAAACACAAGACACCGGGGAGCTGTTTTTT
cdr3_aa: CAWNWGIWKTQDTGELFF
j_call: TRBJ2-2
d_call: NA
clone_size: NA
v_call: TRBV30

cdr3_nt: TGTGCCAGCAGCTCCGACGGGAACACCGGGGAGCTGTTTTTT
cdr3_aa: CASSSDGNTGELFF
j_call: TRBJ2-2
d_call: NA
clone_size: NA
v_call: TRBV7-3

cdr3_nt: TGTGCCAGCAGCCCCCGGGGACTCCCCTACGAGCAGTACTTC
cdr3_aa: CASSPRGLPYEQYF
j_call: TRBJ2-7
d_call: NA
clone_size: NA
v_call: TRBV7-9

cdr3_nt: TGTGCCAGCAGCGTAGTGTGGGGGAGCTCATACAATGAGCAGTTCTTC
cdr3_aa: CASSVVWGSSYNEQFF
j_call: TRBJ2-1
d_call: NA
clone_size: NA
v_call: TRBV9

cdr3_nt: TGTGCCAGCAGTGACTCCCAGGGGGCGAACACCGGGGAGCTGTTTTTT
cdr3_aa: CASSDSQGANTGELFF
j_call: TRBJ2-2
d_call: TRBD1
clone_size: NA
v_call: TRBV6-4

cdr3_nt: TGTGCCACACGGACAGTCTATGGCTACACCTTC
cdr3_aa: CATRTVYGYTF
j_call: TRBJ1-2
d_call: NA
clone_size: NA
v_call: TRBV6-1

cdr3_nt: TGTGCCTGGAGTGTACTGGGGGCTCACGAGCAGTACTTC
cdr3_aa: CAWSVLGAHEQYF
j_call: TRBJ2-7
d_call: NA
clone_size: NA
v_call: TRBV30

cdr3_nt: TGTGCCAGCAGGTCTAGCGGGGGGGGGAATGAGCAGTTCTTC
cdr3_aa: CASRSSGGGNEQFF
j_call: TRBJ2-1
d_call: TRBD2
clone_size: NA
v_call: TRBV3-1/TRBV3-2

cdr3_nt: TGTGCCCTTGGCCTCGTGGGCAATGAGCAGTTCTTC
cdr3_aa: CALGLVGNEQFF
j_call: TRBJ2-1
d_call: NA
clone_size: few
v_call: TRBV6-6

cdr3_nt: TGTGCCAGCAGTACTAGCGGCCCGTGGGATACGCAGTATTTT
cdr3_aa: CASSTSGPWDTQYF
j_call: TRBJ2-3
d_call: TRBD2
clone_size: NA
v_call: TRBV6-6

cdr3_nt: TGTGCCAGCAGTACACGACAGGGACCCTACAATGAGCAGTTCTTC
cdr3_aa: CASSTRQGPYNEQFF
j_call: TRBJ2-1
d_call: TRBD1
clone_size: NA
v_call: TRBV2

cdr3_nt: TGTGCCAGCAGCCAAGATGATGGCGAGCAGTACTTC
cdr3_aa: CASSQDDGEQYF
j_call: TRBJ2-7
d_call: NA
clone_size: few
v_call: TRBV3-1/TRBV3-2

cdr3_nt: TGTGCCAGCAGTAGAGGGACAATCAATGAGCAGTTCTTC
cdr3_aa: CASSRGTINEQFF
j_call: TRBJ2-1
d_call: NA
clone_size: NA
v_call: TRBV5-6

cdr3_nt: TGTGCCAGCAGTGTGGGACTTAATGGCTACACCTTC
cdr3_aa: CASSVGLNGYTF
j_call: TRBJ1-2
d_call: NA
clone_size: few
v_call: TRBV6-2/TRBV6-3

cdr3_nt: TGTGCCAGCAGCGGGGACGTCTACGAGCAGTACTTC
cdr3_aa: CASSGDVYEQYF
j_call: TRBJ2-7
d_call: NA
clone_size: once
v_call: TRBV7-9

cdr3_nt: TGTGCCAGCAGCGTAGATGGCAGGCCTAATTCACCCCTCCACTTT
cdr3_aa: CASSVDGRPNSPLHF
j_call: TRBJ1-6
d_call: NA
clone_size: NA
v_call: TRBV9

cdr3_nt: TGTGCCAGCACCCGAACAGGGGGTAAAGAAAAACTGTTTTTT
cdr3_aa: CASTRTGGKEKLFF
j_call: TRBJ1-4
d_call: TRBD1
clone_size: NA
v_call: TRBV6-5

cdr3_nt: TGTGCCACCAACAGCGATGGCTACACCTTC
cdr3_aa: CATNSDGYTF
j_call: TRBJ1-2
d_call: NA
clone_size: NA
v_call: TRBV30

cdr3_nt: TGTGCCAGCACCCCTGGGGCCGCGAGCGGCCTCTCCTACGAGCAGTACTTC
cdr3_aa: CASTPGAASGLSYEQYF
j_call: TRBJ2-7
d_call: NA
clone_size: medium-sized
v_call: TRBV2